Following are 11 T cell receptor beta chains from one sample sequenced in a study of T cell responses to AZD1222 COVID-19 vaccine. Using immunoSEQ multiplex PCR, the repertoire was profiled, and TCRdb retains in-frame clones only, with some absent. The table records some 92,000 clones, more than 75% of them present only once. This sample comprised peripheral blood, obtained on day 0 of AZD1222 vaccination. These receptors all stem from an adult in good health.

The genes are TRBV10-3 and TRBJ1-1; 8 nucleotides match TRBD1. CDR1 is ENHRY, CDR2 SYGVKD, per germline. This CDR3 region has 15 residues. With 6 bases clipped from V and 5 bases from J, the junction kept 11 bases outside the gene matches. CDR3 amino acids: CAIRGGGQGKTEAFF. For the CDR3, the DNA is TGTGCCATCAGAGGGGGAGGACAGGGAAAAACTGAAGCTTTCTTT.

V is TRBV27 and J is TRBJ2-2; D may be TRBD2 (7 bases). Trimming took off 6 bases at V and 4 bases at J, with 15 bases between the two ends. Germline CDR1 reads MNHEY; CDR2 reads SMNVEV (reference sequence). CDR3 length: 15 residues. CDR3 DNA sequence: TGTGCCAGCAGGATGGGAGGGGGGAGCACCGGGGAGCTGTTTTTT. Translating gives CASRMGGGSTGELFF.

The CDR3 loop is CASTFNRALNNSPLHF. CDR3 nucleotides: TGCGCCAGCACTTTCAATAGGGCCCTGAATAATTCACCCCTCCACTTT. This chain connects TRBV4-1 to TRBJ1-6; D unclear. Germline loops: CDR1 MGHRA, CDR2 YSYEKL. The CDR3 runs 16 residues. V lost 7 bases and J 5 bases, leaving 18 bases between the germline ends.

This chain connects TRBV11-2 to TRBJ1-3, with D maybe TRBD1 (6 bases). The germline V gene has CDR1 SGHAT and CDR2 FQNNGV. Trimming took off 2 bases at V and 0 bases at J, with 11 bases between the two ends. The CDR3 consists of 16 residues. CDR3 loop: CASSLHRTVSGNTIYF. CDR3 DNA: TGTGCCAGCAGCTTACACAGGACAGTCTCTGGAAACACCATATATTTT.

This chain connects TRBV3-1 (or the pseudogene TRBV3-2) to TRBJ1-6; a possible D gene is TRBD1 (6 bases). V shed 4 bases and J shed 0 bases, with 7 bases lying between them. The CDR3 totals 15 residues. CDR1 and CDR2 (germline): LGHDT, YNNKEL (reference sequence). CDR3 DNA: TGTGCCAGCAGCCCACAGGGCTCCTATAATTCACCCCTCCACTTT. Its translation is CASSPQGSYNSPLHF.

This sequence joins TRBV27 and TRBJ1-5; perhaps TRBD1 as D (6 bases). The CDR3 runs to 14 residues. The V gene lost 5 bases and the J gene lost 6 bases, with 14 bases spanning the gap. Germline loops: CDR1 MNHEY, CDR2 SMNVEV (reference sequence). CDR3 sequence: CASSPQGSVQPQHF. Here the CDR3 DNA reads TGTGCCAGCAGTCCTCAGGGGAGCGTTCAGCCCCAGCATTTT.

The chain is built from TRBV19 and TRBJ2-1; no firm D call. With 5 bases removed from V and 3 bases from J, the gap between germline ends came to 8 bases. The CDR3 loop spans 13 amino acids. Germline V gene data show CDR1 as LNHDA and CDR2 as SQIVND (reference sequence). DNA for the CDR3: TGTGCCAGTAGTGCAATGCTCTACAATGAGCAGTTCTTC. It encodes CASSAMLYNEQFF.

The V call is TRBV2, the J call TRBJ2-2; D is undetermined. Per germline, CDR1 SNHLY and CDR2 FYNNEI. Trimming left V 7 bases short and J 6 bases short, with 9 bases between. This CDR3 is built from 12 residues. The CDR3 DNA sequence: TGTGCCAGCAACTTAACCCCCGGGGAGCTGTTTTTT. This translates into CASNLTPGELFF.

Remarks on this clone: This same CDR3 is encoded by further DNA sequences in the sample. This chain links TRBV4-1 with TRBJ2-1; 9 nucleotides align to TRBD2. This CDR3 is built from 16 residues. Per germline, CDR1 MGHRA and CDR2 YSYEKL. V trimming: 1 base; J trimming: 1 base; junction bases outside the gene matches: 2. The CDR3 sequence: CASSQVLAGSYNEQFF. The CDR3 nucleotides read TGCGCCAGCAGCCAAGTTCTAGCGGGGTCCTACAATGAGCAGTTCTTC.

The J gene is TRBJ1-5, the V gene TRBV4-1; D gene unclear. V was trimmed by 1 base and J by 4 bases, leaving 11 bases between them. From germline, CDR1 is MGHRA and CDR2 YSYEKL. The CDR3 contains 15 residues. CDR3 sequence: CASSQGAALNQPQHF. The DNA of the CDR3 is TGCGCCAGCAGCCAAGGGGCAGCTCTTAATCAGCCCCAGCATTTT.

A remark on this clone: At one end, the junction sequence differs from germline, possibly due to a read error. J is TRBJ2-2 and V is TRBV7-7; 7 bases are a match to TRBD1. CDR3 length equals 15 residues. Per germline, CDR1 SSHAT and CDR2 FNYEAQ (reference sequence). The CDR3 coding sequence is TGTGCTAGCAGCTCGACAGGGATGAACACCGGGGAGCTGTTTTTT. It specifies CASSSTGMNTGELFF.